Listed below are T cell receptor beta chains from one sample, sequenced in a study of human T cells and chemical hapten exposure. Each CDR3 protein gets one entry after TCRdb re-called the RACE reads with MiXCR. The sample comprises fewer than 90,000 distinct CDR3 sequences, 6.5% to 8.5% of which are singletons, and around 1.3% rests with the top ten. The sequencing here drew on whole blood, taken in connection with sensitization to the hapten diphenylcyclopropenone (DPC). The receptors stem from a woman in her twenties or thirties with alopecia areata. Some clones in this sample may be carry-over from other donors' samples. CDR3s include the opening cysteine and the closing phenylalanine or tryptophan. Each record gives: V gene, J gene, clone size, D gene, CDR3 DNA, CDR3 protein. The D gene is left open where the match is weak. Not all rows give a size; the values are once, few, many and, for expanded clones, a class.

v_gene: TRBV5-1
j_gene: TRBJ1-2
abundance: few
d_gene: NA
CDR3nt: TGCGCCAGCAGCCCGCAGGGATTACATGGCTACACCTTC
CDR3aa: CASSPQGLHGYTF

v_gene: TRBV6-2/TRBV6-3
j_gene: TRBJ1-5
abundance: many
d_gene: NA
CDR3nt: TGTGCCAGCAGTTACCCGGGACTGAGCAATCAGCCCCAGCATTTT
CDR3aa: CASSYPGLSNQPQHF

v_gene: TRBV20-1
j_gene: TRBJ2-7
abundance: many
d_gene: TRBD1
CDR3nt: TGCAGTGCTAGAGATGGGGACAGGGACTACGAGCAGTACTTC
CDR3aa: CSARDGDRDYEQYF

v_gene: TRBV5-4
j_gene: TRBJ1-2
abundance: NA
d_gene: NA
CDR3nt: TGTGCCAGCAGCTTGGACGAAAGGGGCTACACCTTC
CDR3aa: CASSLDERGYTF

v_gene: TRBV18
j_gene: TRBJ2-3
abundance: many
d_gene: TRBD2
CDR3nt: TGTGCCAGCTCACCTAGCGGGGGGCCAGATACGCAGTATTTT
CDR3aa: CASSPSGGPDTQYF

v_gene: TRBV29-1
j_gene: TRBJ2-4
abundance: many
d_gene: NA
CDR3nt: TGCAGCGTTGAAGGCTTTGCCCTCAAACAGGGTGAAAACATTCAGTACTTC
CDR3aa: CSVEGFALKQGENIQYF

v_gene: TRBV3-1
j_gene: TRBJ1-1
abundance: many
d_gene: NA
CDR3nt: TGTGCCAGCAGCCAGGGGGGCGTTGAAGCTTTCTTT
CDR3aa: CASSQGGVEAFF

v_gene: TRBV5-1
j_gene: TRBJ2-4
abundance: many
d_gene: TRBD2
CDR3nt: TGCGCCAGCAGCTTGGAGCGCGGGGGGGCCGTCAAAAACATTCAGTACTTC
CDR3aa: CASSLERGGAVKNIQYF

v_gene: TRBV5-1
j_gene: TRBJ2-3
abundance: many
d_gene: NA
CDR3nt: TGCGCCAGCAGCTTGACCCCGGGCGTGCCAACGGCAGATACGCAGTATTTT
CDR3aa: CASSLTPGVPTADTQYF

v_gene: TRBV11-2
j_gene: TRBJ2-5
abundance: NA
d_gene: TRBD1
CDR3nt: TGTGCCAGCAGCCAAAACTGGGACAGTATGAGCGAGACCCAGTACTTC
CDR3aa: CASSQNWDSMSETQYF

v_gene: TRBV20-1
j_gene: TRBJ1-5
abundance: many
d_gene: NA
CDR3nt: TGCAGTGCTAGATTACACGCGGATCAGCCCCAGCATTTT
CDR3aa: CSARLHADQPQHF

v_gene: TRBV7-9
j_gene: TRBJ1-2
abundance: many
d_gene: NA
CDR3nt: TGTGCCAGCAGCTTAGTCGCCCTCCGGGGTGGCTACACCTTC
CDR3aa: CASSLVALRGGYTF

v_gene: TRBV20-1
j_gene: TRBJ1-2
abundance: many
d_gene: TRBD1
CDR3nt: TGCAGTGCTAGAGCGTCCGGGACAGGGTATGGCTACACCTTC
CDR3aa: CSARASGTGYGYTF

v_gene: TRBV20-1
j_gene: TRBJ2-3
abundance: many
d_gene: TRBD2
CDR3nt: TGCAGTGCTACCTCGGGGGGGCCAGCAGATACGCAGTATTTT
CDR3aa: CSATSGGPADTQYF

v_gene: TRBV2
j_gene: TRBJ1-2
abundance: NA
d_gene: NA
CDR3nt: TGTGCCAGCAGCCGGGACGGCTATGGCTACACCTTC
CDR3aa: CASSRDGYGYTF

v_gene: TRBV6-1
j_gene: TRBJ2-7
abundance: many
d_gene: TRBD1
CDR3nt: TGTGCCAGCAGTGATCAGGACAGGGGGCCCTACGAGCAGTACTTC
CDR3aa: CASSDQDRGPYEQYF

v_gene: TRBV18
j_gene: TRBJ2-7
abundance: many
d_gene: TRBD1
CDR3nt: TGTGCCAGCTCACCTGACAGGGGGGCCCGGCACGAGCAGTACTTC
CDR3aa: CASSPDRGARHEQYF

v_gene: TRBV29-1
j_gene: TRBJ2-1
abundance: NA
d_gene: NA
CDR3nt: TGCAGCGTTGAACTCAGGGCTTCCTACAATGAGCAGTTCTTC
CDR3aa: CSVELRASYNEQFF

v_gene: TRBV7-9
j_gene: TRBJ2-3
abundance: NA
d_gene: TRBD2
CDR3nt: TGTGCCAGCAGCTTAGCGGGGACTAGCGGTAGCACAGATACGCAGTATTTT
CDR3aa: CASSLAGTSGSTDTQYF

v_gene: TRBV5-3
j_gene: TRBJ1-1
abundance: few
d_gene: TRBD1
CDR3nt: TGTGCCAGAAGCTCGGACAGGGGCGGCACTGAAGCTTTCTTT
CDR3aa: CARSSDRGGTEAFF

v_gene: TRBV5-1
j_gene: TRBJ2-7
abundance: many
d_gene: NA
CDR3nt: TGCGCCAGCAGCCTAGGGGTTTACGAGCAGTACTTC
CDR3aa: CASSLGVYEQYF

v_gene: TRBV7-6
j_gene: TRBJ1-2
abundance: NA
d_gene: NA
CDR3nt: TGTGCCAGCAGCCTCACAACGACAGAGATCTATGGCTACACCTTC
CDR3aa: CASSLTTTEIYGYTF

v_gene: TRBV19
j_gene: TRBJ1-2
abundance: many
d_gene: NA
CDR3nt: TGTGCCAGTAGTGCGGAGGGACGTTATGGCTACACCTTC
CDR3aa: CASSAEGRYGYTF

v_gene: TRBV6-6
j_gene: TRBJ2-7
abundance: many
d_gene: TRBD1
CDR3nt: TGTGCCAGCAGCTCCGGGACAGGGCGTTACGAGCAGTACTTC
CDR3aa: CASSSGTGRYEQYF

v_gene: TRBV6-5
j_gene: TRBJ2-1
abundance: many
d_gene: TRBD2
CDR3nt: TGTGCCAGCAGTAAACCTAGCGGGGGGGCCTTTGAGCAGTTCTTC
CDR3aa: CASSKPSGGAFEQFF

v_gene: TRBV9
j_gene: TRBJ2-1
abundance: many
d_gene: NA
CDR3nt: TGTGCCAGCAGCGTAGCGGGACATCCCTACAATGAGCAGTTCTTC
CDR3aa: CASSVAGHPYNEQFF

v_gene: TRBV29-1
j_gene: TRBJ1-2
abundance: many
d_gene: NA
CDR3nt: TGCAGCGGGGGGGATAAGAATAACTATGGCTACACCTTC
CDR3aa: CSGGDKNNYGYTF

v_gene: TRBV7-9
j_gene: TRBJ1-1
abundance: few
d_gene: NA
CDR3nt: TGTGCCAGCAAGGGTGGCAGAGAAGCTTTCTTT
CDR3aa: CASKGGREAFF

v_gene: TRBV18
j_gene: TRBJ1-2
abundance: once
d_gene: NA
CDR3nt: TGTGCCAGCTCACCACCATTTAGGGACTCACTAACGAGAGGCTACACCTTC
CDR3aa: CASSPPFRDSLTRGYTF

v_gene: TRBV6-5
j_gene: TRBJ1-6
abundance: NA
d_gene: NA
CDR3nt: TGTGCCAGCAGTCCCGAGGGGGGTTCACCCCTCCACTTT
CDR3aa: CASSPEGGSPLHF